This is a list of T cell receptor beta chains from one sample in a study of CD8+ T cells in alopecia areata. Here immunoSEQ multiplex PCR was the method, and the copy in TCRdb shows in-frame clones only, minus some. Among some 170,000 clones listed, around 71% were seen once. The sequences come from CD8+ T cells sorted from blood, collected at week 0. These receptor sequences come from a human donor with alopecia areata. CDR3s include the opening cysteine and the closing phenylalanine or tryptophan. A D gene is named only where the DNA matches it firmly. Some rows mark clone size as missing; the rest say once, few, many or name a class of expanded clone.

cdr3_nt cdr3_aa d_call clone_size j_call v_call
TGTGCCAGCAGCCCGACAGCCAATGAGCAGTTCTTC CASSPTANEQFF - few TRBJ2-1 TRBV5-6
TGCGCCAGCAGAGTTGGGGGCTCCTACGAGCAGTACTTC CASRVGGSYEQYF - - TRBJ2-7 TRBV5-1
TGCGCCAGCAGCCAAGATTTGCAGAAATCGTTCTTC CASSQDLQKSFF - - TRBJ2-1 TRBV4-1
TGTGCCACCAGCACTCTGAGGACTGCGGACTCTGGGGCCAACGTCCTGACTTTC CATSTLRTADSGANVLTF - - TRBJ2-6 TRBV15
TGTGCCAGCAGTTACTCTAGGGGCCTTTACAATGAGCAGTTCTTC CASSYSRGLYNEQFF - - TRBJ2-1 TRBV6-6
TGTGCCAGCAGCCGCCGGCGGGAGCAGTACTTC CASSRRREQYF - - TRBJ2-7 TRBV5-6
TGTGCCAGCAGTCCAAGACAGGGGGCGAACGAGCAGTACTTC CASSPRQGANEQYF TRBD1 once TRBJ2-7 TRBV27
TGTGCCAGCAGCACAAACAGGGGCAATGAGCAGTTCTTC CASSTNRGNEQFF TRBD1 - TRBJ2-1 TRBV6-1
TGTGCCAGCAGCTGGGGGACAGACACATATGGCTACACCTTC CASSWGTDTYGYTF TRBD1 - TRBJ1-2 TRBV5-6
TGCAGCGCCCTCACAGGGACGGGAAACAATGAGCAGTTCTTC CSALTGTGNNEQFF - - TRBJ2-1 TRBV29-1
TGTGCTAGCCAAGGACAGGGAAGTGACTATGGCTACACCTTC CASQGQGSDYGYTF TRBD1 - TRBJ1-2 TRBV12-5
TGTGCCTGGGGGACAGCTTCCTACGAGCAGTACTTC CAWGTASYEQYF TRBD1 - TRBJ2-7 TRBV30
TGTGCCAGCAGCAAAGAACAGGGGCTCCAGGAGACCCAGTACTTC CASSKEQGLQETQYF TRBD1 - TRBJ2-5 TRBV7-9
TGTGCCGTGGGTCAGCCCCAGCATTTT CAVGQPQHF - - TRBJ1-5 TRBV6-6
TGTGCTAGTGGGCTAGCGGGGAGCACCGGGGAGCTGTTTTTT CASGLAGSTGELFF TRBD2 - TRBJ2-2 TRBV12-5
TGTGCCAGCAGTAGACGCGCGGCCTACGAGCAGTACTTC CASSRRAAYEQYF - - TRBJ2-7 TRBV27
TGTGCCAGCAGTGAAGAGGGGGCCTCCTATAATTCACCCCTCCACTTT CASSEEGASYNSPLHF TRBD1 - TRBJ1-6 TRBV2
TGTGCCAGCAGCGGGGGACATGAGAAGTATGGCTACACCTTC CASSGGHEKYGYTF - - TRBJ1-2 TRBV7-6
TGTGCCAGCAGCCGGCGGGATGAGCAGTTCTTC CASSRRDEQFF - - TRBJ2-1 TRBV7-8
TGTGCCAGTAACGGGGGCACTGAAGCTTTCTTT CASNGGTEAFF - - TRBJ1-1 TRBV19
TGTGCCACCAGCAGAGTCACACGGGCGTACAATCAGCCCCAGCATTTT CATSRVTRAYNQPQHF - - TRBJ1-5 TRBV15
TGTGCCAGCAGCCTCGGGCAGACCCAGCCCCAGCATTTT CASSLGQTQPQHF - - TRBJ1-5 TRBV5-6
TGTGCCTGGAGTGTAGGGGAAGAGACCCAGTACTTC CAWSVGEETQYF - - TRBJ2-5 TRBV30
TGTGCCTCACGCCGGGACGGTGAAGCTTTCTTT CASRRDGEAFF - - TRBJ1-1 TRBV30
TGTGCCAGCACCGCGGGCTCGGAGGATACGCAGTATTTT CASTAGSEDTQYF - - TRBJ2-3 TRBV5-6
TGTGCCAGCAGTTTCGCGGCGTGGGAGACCCAGTACTTC CASSFAAWETQYF - - TRBJ2-5 TRBV27
TGCGCCAGCAGCGACCTCCCACGGGACGTCTACAATGAGCAGTTCTTC CASSDLPRDVYNEQFF - - TRBJ2-1 TRBV5-1
TGTGCCAGCAGTCCCCGCGGGGGGCGGGGAGAGACCCAGTACTTC CASSPRGGRGETQYF TRBD2 few TRBJ2-5 TRBV27
TGTGCCAGCAGCTTGGGGTCTGGGGCCTACGAGCAGTACTTC CASSLGSGAYEQYF - - TRBJ2-7 TRBV5-6
TGCGCCAGCAGTGACATAGGGAATTCACCCCTCCACTTT CASSDIGNSPLHF - - TRBJ1-6 TRBV10-2
TGCGCCAGCAGCCAAGAAGGGACAGGGCGAAGTCATGAGCAGTTCTTC CASSQEGTGRSHEQFF TRBD1 - TRBJ2-1 TRBV4-1
TGTGCCAGCACCAAGGGCGGGATCCAAGAGACCCAGTACTTC CASTKGGIQETQYF - - TRBJ2-5 TRBV11-3
TGCGCCAGCAGCTTGACCGACAGGTACATCCAAGAGACCCAGTACTTC CASSLTDRYIQETQYF - - TRBJ2-5 TRBV5-1
TGTGCCAGCAGCTATCTAGGGCGGGACGGGGACATTCAGTACTTC CASSYLGRDGDIQYF - few TRBJ2-4 TRBV7-9
TGCAGCGTTGAAGGGGACAGGTCAGATACGCAGTATTTT CSVEGDRSDTQYF TRBD1 - TRBJ2-3 TRBV29-1
TGTGCCAGCCGAGGGTATACCGGGGAGCTGTTTTTT CASRGYTGELFF - - TRBJ2-2 TRBV6-4
TGTGCCACCAGCGGGGTGGGCAATCAGCCCCAGCATTTT CATSGVGNQPQHF - - TRBJ1-5 TRBV15
TGTGCCATCAGTCCCGGGACAGGGGAAGAGACCCAGTACTTC CAISPGTGEETQYF TRBD1 - TRBJ2-5 TRBV10-3
TGTGCCAGCAGCCAAGTTCTCTACGAGCAGTACTTC CASSQVLYEQYF - - TRBJ2-7 TRBV14
TGTGCTAGCAGCCCCGGGACCGAACAAGAGACCCAGTACTTC CASSPGTEQETQYF - - TRBJ2-5 TRBV7-7
TGTGCCAGCAGCGGGGACCGCACTGAAGCTTTCTTT CASSGDRTEAFF - - TRBJ1-1 TRBV9
TGTGCCAGCAGCTTAGGCCGATCCGGTGAAGCTTTCTTT CASSLGRSGEAFF - - TRBJ1-1 TRBV11-2
TGTGCCTGGAGTGTATTGGGCGGAGAGACCCAGTACTTC CAWSVLGGETQYF - - TRBJ2-5 TRBV30
TGTGCCAGCAGGGGAGGGGGCTTCGGGCAAGCTTTCTTT CASRGGGFGQAFF TRBD1 - TRBJ1-1 TRBV28
TGTGCCAGCAGCTTAGAAGGGGCTAGCAATCAGCCCCAGCATTTT CASSLEGASNQPQHF - - TRBJ1-5 TRBV7-2
TGTGCCACCAGCATCGGGGGCAACAATCAGCCCCAGCATTTT CATSIGGNNQPQHF - - TRBJ1-5 TRBV15
TGTGCCAGTGGCGCGGGAAGGGGCGAGCAGTACTTC CASGAGRGEQYF - - TRBJ2-7 TRBV13
TGCGCCAGCAGCCAAGAACCTCCCCCAGGGAGGAGGACTGAAGCTTTCTTT CASSQEPPPGRRTEAFF - - TRBJ1-1 TRBV4-1
TGCAGCGTTATTTACCACAGCTCCTACGAGCAGTACTTC CSVIYHSSYEQYF - - TRBJ2-7 TRBV29-1
TGCAGCGTTGACGCCGGGACCCTTGGCTACACCTTC CSVDAGTLGYTF - - TRBJ1-2 TRBV29-1
TGCAGCGTTGAAGGTATACAGGGAGTTAGCACAGATACGCAGTATTTT CSVEGIQGVSTDTQYF - - TRBJ2-3 TRBV29-1
TGTGCCAGCAGCCCCGAAACAGGCAATGAGCAGTTCTTC CASSPETGNEQFF - - TRBJ2-1 TRBV7-8
TGCGCCAGCAGCCAAGGTTCGGGTATGGCCTACGAGCAGTACTTC CASSQGSGMAYEQYF - - TRBJ2-7 TRBV4-1
TGTGCCAGCACCAAAACCGGGGACGACAATTCACCCCTCCACTTT CASTKTGDDNSPLHF - - TRBJ1-6 TRBV7-3
TGTGCCACCAGCAGAGAACCCCCTGGCTCCTACGAGCAGTACTTC CATSREPPGSYEQYF - - TRBJ2-7 TRBV15
TGTGCCAGCAGTTTAGAGGAGTGGAGCGGGGGCCCTCGAAATACGCAGTATTTT CASSLEEWSGGPRNTQYF TRBD2 - TRBJ2-3 TRBV7-3
TGTGCCAGCAGTGACTTTGCGGGGGGGGCCACAGATACGCAGTATTTT CASSDFAGGATDTQYF TRBD2 - TRBJ2-3 TRBV6-1
TGTGCCAGCAGTCCTCGGGGGGAGCGCACAGATACGCAGTATTTT CASSPRGERTDTQYF TRBD2 - TRBJ2-3 TRBV27
TGTGCCAGCAGTGAACCCCTAGAGACTCAAGAGACCCAGTACTTC CASSEPLETQETQYF - - TRBJ2-5 TRBV25-1